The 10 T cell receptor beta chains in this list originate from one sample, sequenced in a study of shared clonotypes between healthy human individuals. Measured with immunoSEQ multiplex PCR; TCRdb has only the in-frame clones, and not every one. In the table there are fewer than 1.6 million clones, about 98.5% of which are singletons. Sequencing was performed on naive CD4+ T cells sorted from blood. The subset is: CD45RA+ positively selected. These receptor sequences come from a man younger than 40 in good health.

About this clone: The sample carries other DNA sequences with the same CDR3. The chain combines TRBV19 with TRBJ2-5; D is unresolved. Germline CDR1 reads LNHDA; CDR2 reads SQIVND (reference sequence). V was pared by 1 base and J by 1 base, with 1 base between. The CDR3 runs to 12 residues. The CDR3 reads CASSIAQETQYF. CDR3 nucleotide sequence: TGTGCCAGTAGTATAGCCCAAGAGACCCAGTACTTC.

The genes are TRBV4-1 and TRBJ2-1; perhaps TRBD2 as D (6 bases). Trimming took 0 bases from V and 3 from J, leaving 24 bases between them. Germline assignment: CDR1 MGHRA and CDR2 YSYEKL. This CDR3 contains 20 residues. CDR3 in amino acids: CASSQESSFVGGLHYNEQFF. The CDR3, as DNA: TGCGCCAGCAGCCAAGAGTCTTCTTTCGTGGGAGGCCTACACTACAATGAGCAGTTCTTC.

CDR3 sequence reads: CASSERPGPMEQYF. The CDR3 bases are TGTGCCAGCAGTGAAAGGCCAGGGCCGATGGAGCAGTACTTC. The V call is TRBV25-1, the J call TRBJ2-7; possibly TRBD1 for D (5 bases). CDR1 is MGHDK, CDR2 SYGVNS, per germline. Between the trimmed V and J ends, which lost 2 bases and 7 bases, there was a span of 15 bases. This CDR3 is 14 amino acids long.

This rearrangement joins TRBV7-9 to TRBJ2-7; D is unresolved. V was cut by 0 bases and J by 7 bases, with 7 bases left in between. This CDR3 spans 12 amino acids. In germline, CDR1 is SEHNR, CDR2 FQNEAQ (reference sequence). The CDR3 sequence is CASSLAGKEQYF. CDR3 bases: TGTGCCAGCAGCTTAGCAGGGAAGGAGCAGTACTTC.

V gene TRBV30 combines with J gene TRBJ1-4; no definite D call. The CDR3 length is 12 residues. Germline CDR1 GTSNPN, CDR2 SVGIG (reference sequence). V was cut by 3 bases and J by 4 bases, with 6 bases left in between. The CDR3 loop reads CAWRQNNEKLFF. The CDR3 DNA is TGTGCCTGGAGACAGAATAATGAAAAACTGTTTTTT.

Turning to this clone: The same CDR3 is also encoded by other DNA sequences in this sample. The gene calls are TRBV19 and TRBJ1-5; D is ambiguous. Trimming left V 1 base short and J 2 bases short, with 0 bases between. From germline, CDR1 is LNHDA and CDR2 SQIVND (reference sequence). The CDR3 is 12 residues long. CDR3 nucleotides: TGTGCCAGTAGTATAGGCAATCAGCCCCAGCATTTT. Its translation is CASSIGNQPQHF.

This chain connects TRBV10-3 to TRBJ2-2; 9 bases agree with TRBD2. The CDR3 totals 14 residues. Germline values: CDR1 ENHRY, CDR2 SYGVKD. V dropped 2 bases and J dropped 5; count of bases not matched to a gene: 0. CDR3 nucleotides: TGTGCCATCAGTGAGACTAGCGGGACCGGGGAGCTGTTTTTT. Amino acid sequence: CAISETSGTGELFF.

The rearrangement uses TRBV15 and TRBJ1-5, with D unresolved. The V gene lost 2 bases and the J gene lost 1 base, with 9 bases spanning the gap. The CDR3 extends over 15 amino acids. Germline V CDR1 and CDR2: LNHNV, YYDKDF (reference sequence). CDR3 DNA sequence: TGTGCCACCAGCAGACCTAGCAGGAGCAATCAGCCCCAGCATTTT. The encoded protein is CATSRPSRSNQPQHF.

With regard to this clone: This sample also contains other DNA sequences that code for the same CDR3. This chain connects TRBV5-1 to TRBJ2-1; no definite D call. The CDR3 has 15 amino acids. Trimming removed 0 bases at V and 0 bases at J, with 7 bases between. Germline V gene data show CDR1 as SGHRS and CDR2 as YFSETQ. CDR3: CASSLDESSYNEQFF. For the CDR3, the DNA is TGCGCCAGCAGCTTGGACGAGAGCTCCTACAATGAGCAGTTCTTC.

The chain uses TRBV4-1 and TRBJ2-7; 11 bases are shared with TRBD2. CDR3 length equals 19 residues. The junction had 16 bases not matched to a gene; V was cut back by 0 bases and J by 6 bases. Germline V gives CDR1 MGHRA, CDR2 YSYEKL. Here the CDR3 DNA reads TGCGCCAGCAGCCAAGAACCGATTTGGGGACTAGCGGATATGACCGAGCAGTACTTC. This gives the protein CASSQEPIWGLADMTEQYF.